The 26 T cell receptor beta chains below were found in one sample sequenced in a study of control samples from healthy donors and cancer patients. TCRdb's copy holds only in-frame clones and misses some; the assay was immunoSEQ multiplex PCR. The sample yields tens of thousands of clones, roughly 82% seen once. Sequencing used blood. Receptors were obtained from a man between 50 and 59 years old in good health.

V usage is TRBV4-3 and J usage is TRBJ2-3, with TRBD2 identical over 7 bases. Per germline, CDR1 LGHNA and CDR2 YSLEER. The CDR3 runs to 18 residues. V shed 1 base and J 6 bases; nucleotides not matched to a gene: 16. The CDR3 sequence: CASSQGRVSGPLSDTQYF. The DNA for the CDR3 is TGCGCCAGCAGCCAAGGAAGGGTTAGCGGGCCGTTATCTGATACGCAGTATTTT.

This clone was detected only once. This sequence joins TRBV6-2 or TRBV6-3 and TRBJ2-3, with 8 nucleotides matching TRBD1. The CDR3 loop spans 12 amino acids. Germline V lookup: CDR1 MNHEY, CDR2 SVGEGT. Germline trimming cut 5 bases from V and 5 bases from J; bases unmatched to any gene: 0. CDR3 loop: CASSTGGDTQYF. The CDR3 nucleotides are TGTGCCAGCAGTACAGGGGGAGATACGCAGTATTTT.

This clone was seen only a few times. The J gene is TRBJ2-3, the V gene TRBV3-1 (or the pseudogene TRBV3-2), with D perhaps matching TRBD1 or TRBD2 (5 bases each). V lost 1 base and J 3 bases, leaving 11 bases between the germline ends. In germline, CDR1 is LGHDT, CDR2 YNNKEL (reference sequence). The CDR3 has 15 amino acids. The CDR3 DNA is TGTGCCAGCAGCCAAGGACCCTGGGGGACAGATACGCAGTATTTT. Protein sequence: CASSQGPWGTDTQYF.

CDR3 loop: CASSSPLEGASREQYF. For the CDR3, the DNA is TGTGCCAGCAGTTCCCCATTAGAGGGGGCATCGAGAGAGCAGTACTTC. The chain combines TRBV28 with TRBJ2-7, with 7 bases identical to TRBD1. The CDR3 is made up of 16 amino acids. Losses at the gene ends were 4 bases for V and 7 bases for J; bases not matched to a gene: 16. Germline V gene lookup returns CDR1 MDHEN and CDR2 SYDVKM.

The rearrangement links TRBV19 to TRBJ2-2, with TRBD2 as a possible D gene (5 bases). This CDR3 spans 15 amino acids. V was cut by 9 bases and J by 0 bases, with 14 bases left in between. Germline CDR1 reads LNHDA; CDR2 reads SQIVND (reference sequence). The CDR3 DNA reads TGTGCCAGCCACCTCGCCGGGGCGAACACCGGGGAGCTGTTTTTT. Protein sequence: CASHLAGANTGELFF.

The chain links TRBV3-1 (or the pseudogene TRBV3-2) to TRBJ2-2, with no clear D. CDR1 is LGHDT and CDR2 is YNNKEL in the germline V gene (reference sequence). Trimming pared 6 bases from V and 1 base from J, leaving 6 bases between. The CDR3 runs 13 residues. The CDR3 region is CASREGNTGELFF. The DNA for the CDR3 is TGTGCCAGCAGGGAAGGGAACACCGGGGAGCTGTTTTTT.

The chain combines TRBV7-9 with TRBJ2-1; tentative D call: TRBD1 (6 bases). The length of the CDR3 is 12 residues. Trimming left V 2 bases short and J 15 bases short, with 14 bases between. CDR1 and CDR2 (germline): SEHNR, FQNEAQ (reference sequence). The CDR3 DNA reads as TGTGCCAGCAGCTTAATGGAACAGGGTGGGTTCTTC. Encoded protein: CASSLMEQGGFF.

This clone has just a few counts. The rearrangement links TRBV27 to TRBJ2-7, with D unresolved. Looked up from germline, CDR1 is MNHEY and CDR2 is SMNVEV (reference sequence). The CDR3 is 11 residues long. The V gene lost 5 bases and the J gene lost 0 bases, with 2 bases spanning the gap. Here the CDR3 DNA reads TGTGCCAGCAGTACCTCCTACGAGCAGTACTTC. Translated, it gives CASSTSYEQYF.

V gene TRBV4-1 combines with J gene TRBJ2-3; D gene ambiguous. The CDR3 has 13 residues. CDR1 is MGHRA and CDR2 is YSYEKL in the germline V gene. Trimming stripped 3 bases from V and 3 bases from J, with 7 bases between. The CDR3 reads CASSQVETDTQYF. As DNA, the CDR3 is TGCGCCAGCAGCCAGGTAGAAACAGATACGCAGTATTTT.

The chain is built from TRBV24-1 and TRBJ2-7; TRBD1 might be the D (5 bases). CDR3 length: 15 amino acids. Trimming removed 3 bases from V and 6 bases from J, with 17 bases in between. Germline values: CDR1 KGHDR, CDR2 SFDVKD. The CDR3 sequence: CATSDRRRAGLEQYF. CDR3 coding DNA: TGTGCCACCAGTGATAGACGGAGAGCAGGGCTCGAGCAGTACTTC.

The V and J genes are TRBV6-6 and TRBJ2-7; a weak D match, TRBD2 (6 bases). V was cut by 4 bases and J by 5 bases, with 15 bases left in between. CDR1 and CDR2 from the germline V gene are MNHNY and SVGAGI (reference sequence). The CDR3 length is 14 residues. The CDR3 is CASSSRDSGDEQYF. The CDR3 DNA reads TGTGCCAGCAGTTCCCGGGACTCCGGGGACGAGCAGTACTTC.

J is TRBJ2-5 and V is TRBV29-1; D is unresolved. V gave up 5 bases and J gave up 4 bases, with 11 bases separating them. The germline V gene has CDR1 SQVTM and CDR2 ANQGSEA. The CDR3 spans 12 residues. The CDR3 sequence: CSVPAIAETQYF. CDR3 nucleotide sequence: TGCAGCGTTCCAGCGATTGCAGAGACCCAGTACTTC.

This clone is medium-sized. The CDR3 sequence: CASSFATYEQYF. DNA for the CDR3: TGTGCCAGCAGTTTCGCTACCTACGAGCAGTACTTC. The chain uses TRBV6-6 and TRBJ2-7, with unresolved D. V gave up 4 bases and J gave up 2 bases, with 6 bases separating them. The germline V gene has CDR1 MNHNY and CDR2 SVGAGI (reference sequence). The CDR3 has 12 amino acids.

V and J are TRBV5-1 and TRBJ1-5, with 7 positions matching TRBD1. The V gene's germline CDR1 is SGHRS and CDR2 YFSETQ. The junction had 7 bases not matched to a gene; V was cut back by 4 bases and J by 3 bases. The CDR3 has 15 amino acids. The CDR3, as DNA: TGCGCCAGCAGCCCCGGACAGGTTGACAATCAGCCCCAGCATTTT. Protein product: CASSPGQVDNQPQHF.

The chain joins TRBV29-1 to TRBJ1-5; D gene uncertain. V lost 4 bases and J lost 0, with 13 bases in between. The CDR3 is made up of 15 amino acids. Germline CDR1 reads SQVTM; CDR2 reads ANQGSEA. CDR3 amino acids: CSVVVVADSNQPQHF. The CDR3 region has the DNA TGCAGCGTTGTGGTTGTAGCGGATAGCAATCAGCCCCAGCATTTT. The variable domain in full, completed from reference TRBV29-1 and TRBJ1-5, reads SAVISQKPSRDICQRGTSLTIQCQVDSQVTMMFWYRQQPGQSLTLIATANQGSEATYESGFVIDKFPISRPNLTFSTLTVSNMSPEDSSIYLCSVVVVADSNQPQHFGDGTRLSIL.

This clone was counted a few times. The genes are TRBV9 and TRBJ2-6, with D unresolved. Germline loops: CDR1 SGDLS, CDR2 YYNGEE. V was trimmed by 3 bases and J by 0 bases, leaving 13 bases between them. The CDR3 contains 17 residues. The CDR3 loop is CASSGSPKHSGANVLTF. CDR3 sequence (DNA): TGTGCCAGCAGCGGAAGCCCTAAACACTCTGGGGCCAACGTCCTGACTTTC.

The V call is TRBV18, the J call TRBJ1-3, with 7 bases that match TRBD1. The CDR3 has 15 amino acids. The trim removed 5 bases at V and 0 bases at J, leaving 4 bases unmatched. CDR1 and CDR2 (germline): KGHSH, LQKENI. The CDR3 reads CASSSGQLSGNTIYF. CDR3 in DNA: TGTGCCAGCTCATCGGGACAGCTCTCTGGAAACACCATATATTTT.

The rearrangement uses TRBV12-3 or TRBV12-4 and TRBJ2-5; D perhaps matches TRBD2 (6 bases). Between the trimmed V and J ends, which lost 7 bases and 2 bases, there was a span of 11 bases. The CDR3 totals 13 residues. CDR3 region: CASTGTGQETQYF. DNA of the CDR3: TGTGCCAGCACCGGGACTGGACAAGAGACCCAGTACTTC.

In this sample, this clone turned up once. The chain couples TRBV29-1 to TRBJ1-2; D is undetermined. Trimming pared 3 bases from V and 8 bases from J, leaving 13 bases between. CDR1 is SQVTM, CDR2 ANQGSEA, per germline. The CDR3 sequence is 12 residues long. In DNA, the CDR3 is TGCAGCGTTGATGGCCTCCCCGCGGGCTACACCTTC. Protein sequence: CSVDGLPAGYTF.

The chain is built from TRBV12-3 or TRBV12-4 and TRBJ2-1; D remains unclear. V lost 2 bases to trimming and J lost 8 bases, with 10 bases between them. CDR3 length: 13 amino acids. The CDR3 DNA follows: TGTGCCAGCAGTTTATGGGGTTGGGATGAGCAGTTCTTC. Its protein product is CASSLWGWDEQFF.

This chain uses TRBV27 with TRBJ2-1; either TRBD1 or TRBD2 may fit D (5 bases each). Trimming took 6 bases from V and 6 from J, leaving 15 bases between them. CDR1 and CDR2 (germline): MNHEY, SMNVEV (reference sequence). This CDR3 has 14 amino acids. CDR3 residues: CASSSVGRPNEQFF. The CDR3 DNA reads TGTGCCAGCAGCTCGGTGGGACGTCCCAATGAGCAGTTCTTC.

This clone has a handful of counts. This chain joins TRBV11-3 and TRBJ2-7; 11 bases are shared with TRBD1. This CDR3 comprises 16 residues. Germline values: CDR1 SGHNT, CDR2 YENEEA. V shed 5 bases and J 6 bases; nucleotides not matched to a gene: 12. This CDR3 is CASSEPRGTGGGEQYF. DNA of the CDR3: TGTGCCAGCAGCGAACCCCGAGGGACAGGGGGAGGCGAGCAGTACTTC.

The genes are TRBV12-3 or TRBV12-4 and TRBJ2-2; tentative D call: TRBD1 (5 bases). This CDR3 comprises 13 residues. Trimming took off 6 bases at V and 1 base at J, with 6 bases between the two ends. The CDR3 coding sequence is TGTGCCAGCAGGGGGCAGAACACCGGGGAGCTGTTTTTT. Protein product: CASRGQNTGELFF.

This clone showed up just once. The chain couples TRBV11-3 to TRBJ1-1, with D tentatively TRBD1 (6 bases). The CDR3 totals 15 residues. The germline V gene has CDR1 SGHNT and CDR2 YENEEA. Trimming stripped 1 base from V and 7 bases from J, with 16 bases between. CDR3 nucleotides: TGTGCCAGCAGCTTAGGGAGGATGACAGGAGTTGAAGCTTTCTTT. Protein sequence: CASSLGRMTGVEAFF.

The CDR3 DNA reads as TGTGCCCCTACTGTCCCAGGGGAGCAGTACTTC. Protein: CAPTVPGEQYF. The gene calls are TRBV24-1 and TRBJ2-7; tentatively, D is TRBD1 (5 bases). V was shortened by 12 bases and J by 7 bases, with 15 bases between the two germline ends. The CDR3 has 11 amino acids. Per the germline V gene, CDR1 is KGHDR and CDR2 is SFDVKD.

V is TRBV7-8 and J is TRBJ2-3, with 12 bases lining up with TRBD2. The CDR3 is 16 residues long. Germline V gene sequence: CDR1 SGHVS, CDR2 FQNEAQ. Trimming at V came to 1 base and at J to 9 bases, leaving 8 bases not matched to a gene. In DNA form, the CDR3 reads TGTGCCAGCAGCTTAGAGGCGACTAGCGGGAGATTGACGCAGTATTTT. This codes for CASSLEATSGRLTQYF.